These 14 T cell receptor beta chains were all obtained from the same sample, sequenced in a study of T cell responses to AZD1222 COVID-19 vaccine. Generated by immunoSEQ multiplex PCR, the TCRdb table keeps only in-frame clones and is missing some. The sample has about 88,000 clones, around nine tenths seen once. This specimen consisted of peripheral blood, obtained on day 0 of MenACWY control vaccination. The receptor set was obtained from an adult in good health.

As to this clone: The same CDR3 also results from other DNA sequences found in this sample. The CDR3 protein is CASSYRGGNTEAFF. The CDR3 DNA reads as TGTGCCAGCAGTTACCGGGGGGGCAACACTGAAGCTTTCTTT. This chain links TRBV6-5 with TRBJ1-1; TRBD1 might be the D (6 bases). With 2 bases removed from V and 2 bases from J, the gap between germline ends came to 9 bases. The CDR3 totals 14 residues. Germline lookup yields CDR1 MNHEY and CDR2 SVGAGI.

The gene calls are TRBV28 and TRBJ1-5; perhaps TRBD1 as D (6 bases). V was clipped by 10 bases and J by 2 bases, with 12 bases between them. Germline-derived CDR1 and CDR2 are MDHEN and SYDVKM. The CDR3 contains 13 residues. The CDR3 region has the DNA TGTGCCACCGACTCAGGGGGCAATCAGCCCCAGCATTTT. This gives the protein CATDSGGNQPQHF. Variable domain in full (rest from reference TRBV28 and TRBJ1-5): DVKVTQSSRYLVKRTGEKVFLECVQDMDHENMFWYRQDPGLGLRLIYFSYDVKMKEKGDIPEGYSVSREKKERFSLILESASTNQTSMYLCATDSGGNQPQHFGDGTRLSIL.

The V and J genes are TRBV28 and TRBJ1-4, with TRBD1 identical over 9 bases. Germline CDR1 is MDHEN and CDR2 is SYDVKM. The CDR3 is 16 amino acids. J lost 4 bases, V lost 6 bases, and 9 bases had no gene match. The chain's CDR3 is CASREGRGQGNEKLFF. CDR3 DNA: TGTGCCAGCAGGGAGGGTAGGGGACAGGGTAATGAAAAACTGTTTTTT. The full variable domain, completed using reference TRBV28 and TRBJ1-4, is DVKVTQSSRYLVKRTGEKVFLECVQDMDHENMFWYRQDPGLGLRLIYFSYDVKMKEKGDIPEGYSVSREKKERFSLILESASTNQTSMYLCASREGRGQGNEKLFFGSGTQLSVL.

This sequence joins TRBV28 and TRBJ2-7; unclear D gene. The CDR3 totals 11 residues. CDR1 and CDR2 (germline): MDHEN, SYDVKM. Trimming left V 5 bases short and J 6 bases short, with 8 bases between. The CDR3 region is CASSSWAEQYF. Written as DNA, the CDR3 is TGTGCCAGCAGTAGCTGGGCCGAGCAGTACTTC. Variable domain in full (rest from reference TRBV28 and TRBJ2-7): DVKVTQSSRYLVKRTGEKVFLECVQDMDHENMFWYRQDPGLGLRLIYFSYDVKMKEKGDIPEGYSVSREKKERFSLILESASTNQTSMYLCASSSWAEQYFGPGTRLTVT.

The chain is built from TRBV29-1 and TRBJ1-1; D not certain. CDR1 and CDR2 (germline): SQVTM, ANQGSEA. The CDR3 spans 14 residues. V lost 0 bases and J lost 2, with 10 bases in between. CDR3: CSVEDDGDNTEAFF. CDR3 bases: TGCAGCGTTGAAGATGACGGTGATAACACTGAAGCTTTCTTT.

The J gene is TRBJ2-7, the V gene TRBV27; 9 nucleotides line up with TRBD2. Germline values: CDR1 MNHEY, CDR2 SMNVEV (reference sequence). V shed 1 base and J 6 bases; nucleotides not matched to a gene: 4. The CDR3 totals 14 residues. CDR3 protein: CASSLLAGGAEQYF. CDR3 bases: TGTGCCAGCAGTTTATTGGCGGGGGGGGCCGAGCAGTACTTC.

The chain uses TRBV7-2 and TRBJ1-2, with 9 bases lining up with TRBD1. Germline values: CDR1 SGHTA, CDR2 FQGNSA. V was pared by 4 bases and J by 7 bases, with 4 bases of the junction left unmatched. CDR3 length equals 13 residues. The CDR3 DNA is TGTGCCAGCAGCTCACAGGGGGCTGGTGGCTACACCTTC. This gives the protein CASSSQGAGGYTF. Drawing the rest from reference TRBV7-2 and TRBJ1-2, the complete variable domain is GAGVSQSPSNKVTEKGKDVELRCDPISGHTALYWYRQSLGQGLEFLIYFQGNSAPDKSGLPSDRFSAERTGGSVSTLTIQRTQQEDSAVYLCASSSQGAGGYTFGSGTRLTVV.

This clone is a singleton in its sample. At one boundary the junction diverges from the germline segment, which might be a read error. The chain couples TRBV4-1 to TRBJ1-4, with D maybe TRBD1 (5 bases). This CDR3 comprises 15 residues. Germline V gene lookup returns CDR1 MGHRA and CDR2 YSYEKL. The CDR3 DNA reads TGCGCCACCAGCCAAGATGGGGGGGGGAATGAAAAACTGTTTTTT. Residues: CATSQDGGGNEKLFF.

This clone has just one count. This chain joins TRBV24-1 and TRBJ1-4, with D possibly matching TRBD1 (6 bases). The CDR3 has 16 residues. Trimming pared 3 bases from V and 6 bases from J, leaving 16 bases between. Germline assignment: CDR1 KGHDR and CDR2 SFDVKD. CDR3 sequence: CATSDPRRGTHEKLFF. The DNA of the CDR3 is TGTGCCACCAGTGATCCTCGAAGGGGGACACATGAAAAACTGTTTTTT.

The genes are TRBV19 and TRBJ2-3, with D maybe TRBD1 (6 bases). Trimming removed 5 bases at V and 6 bases at J, with 12 bases between. Germline V gene lookup returns CDR1 LNHDA and CDR2 SQIVND (reference sequence). The length of the CDR3 is 13 residues. Here the CDR3 reads CASSPNREDTQYF. CDR3 sequence (DNA): TGTGCCAGTAGTCCGAACAGGGAGGATACGCAGTATTTT.

V and J are TRBV27 and TRBJ1-1; weak D call: TRBD1 (5 bases). Trimming removed 7 bases from V and 3 bases from J, with 12 bases in between. CDR3 length equals 13 residues. Germline CDR1 and CDR2: MNHEY and SMNVEV (reference sequence). In nucleotides, the CDR3 is TGTGCCAGCAAACCCCGGGACCACACTGAAGCTTTCTTT. It codes for CASKPRDHTEAFF.

V gene TRBV6-5 combines with J gene TRBJ1-5; D is perhaps TRBD1 (6 bases). CDR3 length equals 14 residues. Germline values: CDR1 MNHEY, CDR2 SVGAGI. V was cut by 5 bases and J by 4 bases, with 12 bases left in between. This CDR3 reads CASSQYRENQPQHF. CDR3 bases: TGTGCCAGCAGTCAGTACAGGGAGAATCAGCCCCAGCATTTT.

This clone was detected a few times. CDR3 protein: CASSKQPPLSHEQYF. The CDR3 coding sequence is TGTGCCAGCAGCAAACAGCCGCCCCTATCCCACGAGCAGTACTTC. The chain has TRBV11-2 and TRBJ2-7; D call uncertain. The V end was cut by 5 bases, the J end by 5 bases, with 19 bases between. Per the germline V gene, CDR1 is SGHAT and CDR2 is FQNNGV. This CDR3 contains 15 residues.

This chain connects TRBV6-2 or TRBV6-3 to TRBJ1-1, with D perhaps TRBD1 (5 bases). CDR1 is MNHEY and CDR2 is SVGEGT in the germline V gene. The CDR3 totals 15 residues. V lost 7 bases and J lost 2, with 17 bases in between. CDR3 in amino acids: CASTPSGQRNTEAFF. In nucleotides, the CDR3 is TGTGCCAGCACCCCATCGGGGCAGAGAAACACTGAAGCTTTCTTT.